The rows below give T cell receptor beta chains drawn from one sample of a study of blood T cell repertoires in COVID-19. Assay used: immunoSEQ multiplex PCR; TCRdb lists only in-frame clones, some missing. The sample consists of about 260,000 clones, around 80% of them appearing once. Sequencing input: peripheral blood. The receptor source for this set is a man between 60 and 75 years old with acute or convalescent COVID-19. The CDR3 runs from the conserved cysteine through the conserved F or W. Fields, in order: V gene, J gene, D gene, clone size, CDR3 DNA, CDR3 protein. A D gene is named only where the DNA matches it firmly. Only part of the rows carry a size: once, few, many, or a class if the clone is expanded.

TRBV9,TRBJ2-7,TRBD1,.,TGTGCCAGCAGCGTGGCTGGGGACAGGGCCTACGAGCAGTACTTC,CASSVAGDRAYEQYF
TRBV5-4,TRBJ2-3,TRBD1,.,TGTGCCAGCAGCTTGGTTCGGACAGGGGGGACAGATACGCAGTATTTT,CASSLVRTGGTDTQYF
TRBV10-3,TRBJ1-5,.,.,TGTGCCATCGCTGGACAGAGCAATCAGCCCCAGCATTTT,CAIAGQSNQPQHF
TRBV13,TRBJ2-2,.,.,TGTGCCAGCAGCGGAGGGGACGGGGAGCTGTTTTTT,CASSGGDGELFF
TRBV23-1,TRBJ1-2,.,once,TGCGCCAGCACGGGTAGGGCGCAGCAGGGCAAGGAGGGCTACACCTTC,CASTGRAQQGKEGYTF
TRBV4-1,TRBJ1-1,TRBD1,once,TGCGCCAGCAGCCTTTCTCGACAGGGTGGCACTGAAGCTTTCTTT,CASSLSRQGGTEAFF
TRBV28,TRBJ1-1,TRBD1,.,TGTGCCAGCAGGGAGGGGGCAGTAAACACTGAAGCTTTCTTT,CASREGAVNTEAFF
TRBV6-2/TRBV6-3,TRBJ2-2,.,.,TGTGCCAGCTGCCAACAACAGGGTGTGTTAACCGGGGAGCTGTTTTTT,CASCQQQGVLTGELFF
TRBV6-5,TRBJ1-4,.,few,TGTGCCAGCATTATGGGGGGTTTCACTAATGAAAAACTGTTTTTT,CASIMGGFTNEKLFF
TRBV6-5,TRBJ1-2,TRBD1,.,TGTGCCAGCGGGGTACAGGGGGCCTCTGGCTACACCTTC,CASGVQGASGYTF
TRBV5-1,TRBJ1-1,.,few,TGCGCCAGCAGCTTGGACAGTGGGACTGAAGCTTTCTTT,CASSLDSGTEAFF
TRBV19,TRBJ1-4,TRBD1,.,TGTGCCACACATAACAGGGGAGGAGATGAAAAACTGTTTTTT,CATHNRGGDEKLFF
TRBV10-1,TRBJ2-7,TRBD2,.,TGCGCCAGCAGCCCCACCCGTGGCGGGGGGGCCTACGAGCAGTACTTC,CASSPTRGGGAYEQYF
TRBV13,TRBJ2-7,.,.,TGTGCCAGTCAGCGGCCAGCGCTCTCCTACGAGCAGTACTTC,CASQRPALSYEQYF
TRBV9,TRBJ1-2,TRBD1,.,TGTGCCAGCAGCGTAGCATGGGACAGGGCGTTAGAAGCTAACTATGGCTACACCTTC,CASSVAWDRALEANYGYTF
TRBV28,TRBJ2-7,TRBD1,few,TGTGCCAGCAGTTCCCCCCGGGACAGTATCCACGAGCAGTACTTC,CASSSPRDSIHEQYF
TRBV7-8,TRBJ2-1,.,.,TGTGCCAGCAGCCGATCCCCATTTGGCAGCTCCTACAATGAGCAGTTCTTC,CASSRSPFGSSYNEQFF
TRBV25-1,TRBJ1-1,.,.,TGTGCCAGCAGTGATCGGAACGGGGGGCCGGGCACTGAAGCTTTCTTT,CASSDRNGGPGTEAFF
TRBV7-9,TRBJ2-3,TRBD2,.,TGTGCCAGCAGCTTAGGATCAGCGGGGGGACGCACAGATACGCAGTATTTT,CASSLGSAGGRTDTQYF
TRBV11-2,TRBJ2-7,TRBD1,.,TGTGCCAGCAGCGGATACAGGGGGCCCTACGAGCAGTACTTC,CASSGYRGPYEQYF
TRBV9,TRBJ1-3,.,.,TGTGCCAGCAGCGGGGACCTCCGGGGGAGCGTGGTTTTT,CASSGDLRGSVVF
TRBV28,TRBJ2-7,TRBD2,.,TGTGCCAGCACCCCGGGGGGGAGAGGATACGAGCAGTACTTC,CASTPGGRGYEQYF
TRBV3-1/TRBV3-2,TRBJ2-3,TRBD1,.,TGTGCCAGCAGCCTCGCTGTGACAGGGCGAGCCACAGATACGCAGTATTTT,CASSLAVTGRATDTQYF
TRBV25-1,TRBJ1-1,.,once,TGTGCCAGCAGCCATCACCAGGGATCCTCGGGAGCTTTCTTT,CASSHHQGSSGAFF
TRBV27,TRBJ2-1,.,.,TGTGCCAGCAGTTTATCTTCCCGGGAAGAATATGTTACGCAGTTCTTC,CASSLSSREEYVTQFF
TRBV6-6,TRBJ1-6,.,.,TGTGCCAGCAGTTACTCGATAGTCGCTGGCCGGGCACCCCTCCACTTT,CASSYSIVAGRAPLHF
TRBV5-1,TRBJ2-1,.,.,TGCGCCAGCAGCGCGGACAACTCCTACAATGAGCAGTTCTTC,CASSADNSYNEQFF
TRBV6-1,TRBJ2-7,TRBD2,.,TGTGCCAGCAGTGAAGAAGGACTAGCGGGGCGTGAGCAGTACTTC,CASSEEGLAGREQYF
TRBV4-2,TRBJ2-1,TRBD2,few,TGTGCCAGCAGAACATCCGGGACTAGCGGGAGGGCGATGGGACCCAATGAGCAGTTCTTC,CASRTSGTSGRAMGPNEQFF
TRBV4-3,TRBJ2-5,TRBD1,.,TGCGCCAGCAGCCACCAAACAGGGGGCTCGGAGACCCAGTACTTC,CASSHQTGGSETQYF
TRBV29-1,TRBJ2-3,.,.,TGCAGCGTTGATGGCTCCGGGGATACGCAGTATTTT,CSVDGSGDTQYF